This record concerns one T cell receptor (beta chain) sequence. The antigen remains unidentified. V was clipped by 0 bases and J by 2 bases, with 7 bases between them. CDR1 and CDR2 (germline): SGHVS, FQNEAQ. The CDR3 extends over 15 amino acids. The TCR beta profiling, which covered VDJ combination and CDR3 sequence, was carried out using genomic DNA as the template. TCRdb re-derived calls from the reads in MiXCR, one entry per CDR3 protein. The sample lists roughly 300,000 distinct CDR3 sequences, 56% occurring once. The data derive from a study of CD8+CD57+ T cells in acquired aplastic anemia. Regarding the study as a whole: No significant patient-versus-control difference appeared in CD8+ Simpson's diversity.

V is TRBV7-8 and J is TRBJ2-2; D call uncertain. The origin of this receptor is a human donor with severe aplastic anemia or a healthy control (not recorded which). The sample consisted of sorted CD4+, CD8+, or CD8+CD57+ T cells (not recorded which) from PBMCs. CDR3 DNA: TGTGCCAGCAGCTTAGCGGTCACAAACACCGGGGAGCTGTTTTTT. Translated: CASSLAVTNTGELFF.